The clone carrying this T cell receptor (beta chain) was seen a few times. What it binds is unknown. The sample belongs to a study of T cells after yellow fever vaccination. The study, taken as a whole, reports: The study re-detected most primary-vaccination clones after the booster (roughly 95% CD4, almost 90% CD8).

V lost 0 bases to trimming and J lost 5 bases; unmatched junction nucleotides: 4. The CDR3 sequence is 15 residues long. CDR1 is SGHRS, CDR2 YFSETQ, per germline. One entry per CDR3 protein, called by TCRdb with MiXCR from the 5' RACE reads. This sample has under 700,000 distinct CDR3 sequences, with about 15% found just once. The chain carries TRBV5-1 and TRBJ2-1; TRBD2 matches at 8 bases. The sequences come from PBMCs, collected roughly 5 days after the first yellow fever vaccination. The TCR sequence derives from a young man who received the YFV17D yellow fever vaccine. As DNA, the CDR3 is TGCGCCAGCAGCTTGGCGGGACTAGTAAACAATGAGCAGTTCTTC. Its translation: CASSLAGLVNNEQFF.